The clone carrying this T cell receptor beta chain appeared a single time. These data belong to a study of blood T cell repertoires in COVID-19. Overall study context: PBMCs, B-cell-depleted T cells, or T cells provided the cDNA or gDNA that made up the material.

Per the authors' pipeline: Amplifying reference gene primers gave estimates of nucleated cell counts. The method was immunoSEQ multiplex PCR; TCRdb's version includes in-frame clones alone and lacks a portion of them. Clone size and V and J calls were adopted from that table, with D and trimming inferred from the DNA. The table lists 240,000 or so clones, more than 70% of them singletons. The CDR3 has 13 amino acids. Unmatched junction bases numbered 4, after V lost 5 bases and J lost 8 bases. The TCR sequence derives from a woman aged 35 to 49 who had recovered from COVID-19. The specimen sequenced was peripheral blood. This chain links TRBV12-3 or TRBV12-4 with TRBJ1-1, with 11 nucleotides matching TRBD1. CDR3 region: CASSPWDRGEAFF. In DNA form, the CDR3 reads TGTGCCAGCAGTCCATGGGACAGGGGGGAAGCTTTCTTT.